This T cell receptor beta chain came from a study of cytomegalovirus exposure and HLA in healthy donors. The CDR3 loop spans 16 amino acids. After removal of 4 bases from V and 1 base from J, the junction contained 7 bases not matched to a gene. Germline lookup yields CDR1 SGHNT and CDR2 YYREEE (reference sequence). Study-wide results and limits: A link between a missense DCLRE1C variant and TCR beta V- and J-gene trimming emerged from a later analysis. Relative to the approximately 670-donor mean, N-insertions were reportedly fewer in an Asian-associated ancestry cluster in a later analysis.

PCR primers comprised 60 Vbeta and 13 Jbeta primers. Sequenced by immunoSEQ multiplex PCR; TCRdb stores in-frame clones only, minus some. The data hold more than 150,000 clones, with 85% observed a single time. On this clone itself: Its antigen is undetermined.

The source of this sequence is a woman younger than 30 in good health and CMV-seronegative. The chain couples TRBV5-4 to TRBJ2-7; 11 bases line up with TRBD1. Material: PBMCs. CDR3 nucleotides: TGTGCCAGCAGCGATGGGGACAGGGGGAGATCCTACGAGCAGTACTTC. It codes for CASSDGDRGRSYEQYF. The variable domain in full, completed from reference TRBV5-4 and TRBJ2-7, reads ETGVTQSPTHLIKTRGQQVTLRCSSQSGHNTVSWYQQALGQGPQFIFQYYREEENGRGNFPPRFSGLQFPNYSSELNVNALELDDSALYLCASSDGDRGRSYEQYFGPGTRLTVT.